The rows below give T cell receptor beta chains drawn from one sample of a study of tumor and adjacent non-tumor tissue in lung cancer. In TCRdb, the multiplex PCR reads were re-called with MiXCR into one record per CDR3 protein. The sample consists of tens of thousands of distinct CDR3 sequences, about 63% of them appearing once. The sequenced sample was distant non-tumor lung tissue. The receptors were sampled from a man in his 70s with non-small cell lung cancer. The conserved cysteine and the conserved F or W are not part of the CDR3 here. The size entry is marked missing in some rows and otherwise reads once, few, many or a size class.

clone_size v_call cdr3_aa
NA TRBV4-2 VSSQGLGGATDTQY
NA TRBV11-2 ASSVLVLSNEQF
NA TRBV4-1 ASSHGLAGVRF
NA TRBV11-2 ASSLVDGGLGETLY
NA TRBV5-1 ASSPQGPGSYEQY
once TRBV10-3 TISDGTADNSPLH
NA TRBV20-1 SARGQSNTGELF
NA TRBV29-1 SVEDASQYHQETQY
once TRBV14 ASNQDPNTEAF
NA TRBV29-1 SVDIRTGGSSNQTQH
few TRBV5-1 ASSLAGERGTQY
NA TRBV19 ASTEGTNTGELF
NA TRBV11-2 ASSPIQGLENEQY
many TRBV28 ASSSTGAPPRDEQY
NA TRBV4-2 ASSPREALHSGSTDTQY
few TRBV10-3 AISAIGTGSSGNTIY
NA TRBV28 ASSLPLPSETQY
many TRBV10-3 AIRPGQGPTDTQY
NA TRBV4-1 ASSAGRGQAKNIQY
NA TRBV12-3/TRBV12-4 ASRLLGTEDEKLF
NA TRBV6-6 ASRALTQGPHEQY
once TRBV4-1 ASIQGAGRTSYEQY
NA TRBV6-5 AIRRLGEQF
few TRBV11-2 ASSLQGTLFTGELL
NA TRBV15 ATSRDRSGDETQH
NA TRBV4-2 ASSPPRGWGSGEQY
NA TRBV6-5 ASSYSTDSESKQH
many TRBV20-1 SALKRLNTEAF
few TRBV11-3 ASSIPGNTQY
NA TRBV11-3 ASSLGRLARVQETQY
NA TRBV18 ASSEERGDTDTQY
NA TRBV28 VSSFGGGRAGELF
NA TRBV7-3 ASNPRQGGDGSEAF
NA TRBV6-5 ANSYSHPSSGNTIY
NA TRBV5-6 ASSRMPGQGAYQPQH
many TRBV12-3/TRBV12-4 ASCLGQGAYEQY
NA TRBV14 ASNQESRPLAGKNEQF
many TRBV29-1 SVDGLAGELKETQY
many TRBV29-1 SVVLRQGVQETQY
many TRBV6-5 ASSYPGPHYGYT
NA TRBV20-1 SARERGRSTDTQY
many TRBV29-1 SAERGNTEAF
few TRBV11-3 ASGRKGSTGELF
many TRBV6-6 AIPGAEGTGELF
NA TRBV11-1 ASSTRDSYGYT
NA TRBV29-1 SVAGTCSGRGADTQY
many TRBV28 ASATSNQPQH
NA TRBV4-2 ASNPGGRDTQY
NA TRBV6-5 ASSKAGRKDTQY
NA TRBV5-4 TSSLEVHETQY
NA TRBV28 ASIRQGVTYEQY
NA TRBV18 ATYSTLGGNTGELF